Only a few counts were recorded for the clone carrying this TCR beta chain. Its antigen is not identified. The sample belongs to a study of shared clonotypes between healthy human individuals. The length of the CDR3 is 15 residues. Sequencing was performed with immunoSEQ multiplex PCR; in TCRdb, only in-frame clones are kept and a portion is missing. The table lists about 2 million clones, approximately 94% of them singletons, with approximately 1% in the top ten. CD8 cells regarded as naive lacked CD45RO, were positively chosen for CCR7, and omitted terminally differentiated effector memory CD45RA+ cells. General study results and limits: In general, naive subsets displayed greater estimated richness than memory subsets did.

The specimen was naive CD8+ T cells sorted from blood. The V call is TRBV21-1, the J call TRBJ1-2; the tabulated D call, TRBD1, remains unverified against the DNA. TRBV21-1 is listed as a pseudogene. This TCR came from a man aged 18 to 29 in good health. Written as DNA, the CDR3 is TGTGCCAGCAGCAAGAGGACAGGGGATAGCTATGGCTACACCTTC. Translating it yields CASSKRTGDSYGYTF.